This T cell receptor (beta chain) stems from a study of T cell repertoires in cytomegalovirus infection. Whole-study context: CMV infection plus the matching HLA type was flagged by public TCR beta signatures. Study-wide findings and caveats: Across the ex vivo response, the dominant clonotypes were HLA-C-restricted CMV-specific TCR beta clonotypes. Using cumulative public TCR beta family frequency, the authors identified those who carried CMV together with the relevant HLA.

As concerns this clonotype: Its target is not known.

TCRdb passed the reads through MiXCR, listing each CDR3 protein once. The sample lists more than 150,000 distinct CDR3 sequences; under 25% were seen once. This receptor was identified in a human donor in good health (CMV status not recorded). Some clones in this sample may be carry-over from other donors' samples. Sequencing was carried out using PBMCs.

For the CDR3, the DNA is TGTGCCAGCAGTGGATCAGTGAGGAGCAATCAGCCCCAGCATTTT. Residues: CASSGSVRSNQPQHF. This chain connects TRBV6-2 or TRBV6-3 to TRBJ1-5; D is ambiguous. V was clipped by 5 bases and J by 1 base, with 12 bases between them. This CDR3 is built from 15 residues. Germline V gives CDR1 MNHEY, CDR2 SVGEGT.